This T cell receptor (beta chain) was found in a study of T cell responses to AZD1222 COVID-19 vaccine (dated by TCRdb to about 2021). Study-level background: AZD1222 recipients with second doses at about 4 weeks or about 12 weeks were pooled, because spike-specific TCR depth and breadth did not differ between schedules. TCR sequencing was performed for 230 to 250 trial participants, of whom around 200 were given two doses of AZD1222 and around 26 were given two doses of MenACWY control vaccine. Trial participants were enrolled by age into subgroups of 18-55, 56-69 and 70-plus years, and roughly 160, 29 and 62 TCR-sequenced participants, respectively, were included in these subgroups. Overall results and qualifications from the work: Reportedly, close to half of the unique spike-specific TCRs recognized epitopes lying outside the regions that are mutated in the B.1.351 and B.1.1.7 variants. CD4 TCRs associated with the vaccine covered the entire spike protein, and the dominant responses were in regions 160-218 and 743-854. Most participants were white British and females outnumbered males, and the authors suggested that clonal diversity may have been underestimated. The 56-69-year group was small, and its depth increase did not reach significance, likely because of low power. Because no samples from the day 14 peak response were available, repertoires could be characterized only after the peak T cell response. Conclusions about previously exposed vaccinees were limited because only a handful of AZD1222 recipients were SARS-CoV-2 seropositive at baseline. Spike-specific TCR breadth and depth rose significantly after two AZD1222 doses compared with day 0 and with MenACWY recipients.

The CDR3 regions of human TCRbeta chains were subjected to immunosequencing. For the original study's pipeline: Repertoire TCRs were matched against a reference library of SARS-CoV-2-specific TCRs generated with the MIRA antigen-specificity platform. Breadth was defined as the fraction of unique TCRs that were SARS-CoV-2-associated. Depth was defined as the fraction of total T cells that were SARS-CoV-2-associated. Using the MIRA data, each spike-specific TCR was mapped to the spike region that the TCR reacts to and placed in a CD4 or CD8 class. Log10-transformed breadth and depth values were compared by one-way ANOVA with Sidak's multiple comparisons tests. Drawn from immuneACCESS, this table holds only the in-frame rearrangements with V and J called that TCRdb kept. Clones are partly lost; checked studies trace under half to an unresolved V gene and leave the rest unexplained. Clone size and V and J calls were adopted from that table, with D and trimming inferred from the DNA. This sample lists approximately 130,000 clones; roughly 93% were detected once. The top ten constitute approximately 3.1% of the sample.

The time point label here, explained by the study, means: baseline before first vaccination. Vaccinee samples came from UK trials COV001 and COV002, including a single-blind randomized controlled phase 2/3 trial of AZD1222 (ChAdOx1 nCoV-19) in healthy adults. For TCRbeta chain sequencing, PBMC samples from trial participants were taken at day 0 and at day 28 after the second dose. With regard to this clone: There is no known antigen for this receptor. No per-base quality is available; no much larger clone lies one base away.

The receptor was isolated from an adult in good health. The sample consisted of peripheral blood, taken on day 0 of AZD1222 vaccination.

The DNA is as follows: TGTGCCAGCAGTGAGGACTACCATAACACCGGGGAGCTGTTTTTT. This yields the protein CASSEDYHNTGELFF. This sequence uses TRBV2 and TRBJ2-2; perhaps TRBD2 is the D gene, with 6 bases matching. The V and J ends are trimmed by 3 bases and 2 bases, leaving 10 bases between them. Sequences SNHLY (CDR1) and FYNNEI (CDR2) are obtained from the germline V gene. There are 15 amino acids in the CDR3, from cysteine to phenylalanine inclusive. Only the CDR3 portion is preserved as DNA: 45 bases, with reading frame beginning at the first base. Where the CDR3 stops, the reference TRBV2 and TRBJ2-2 genes take over; the full variable domain is EPEVTQTPSHQVTQMGQEVILRCVPISNHLYFYWYRQILGQKVEFLVSFYNNEISEKSEIFDDQFSVERPDGSNFTLKIRSTKLEDSAMYFCASSEDYHNTGELFFGEGSRLTVL.